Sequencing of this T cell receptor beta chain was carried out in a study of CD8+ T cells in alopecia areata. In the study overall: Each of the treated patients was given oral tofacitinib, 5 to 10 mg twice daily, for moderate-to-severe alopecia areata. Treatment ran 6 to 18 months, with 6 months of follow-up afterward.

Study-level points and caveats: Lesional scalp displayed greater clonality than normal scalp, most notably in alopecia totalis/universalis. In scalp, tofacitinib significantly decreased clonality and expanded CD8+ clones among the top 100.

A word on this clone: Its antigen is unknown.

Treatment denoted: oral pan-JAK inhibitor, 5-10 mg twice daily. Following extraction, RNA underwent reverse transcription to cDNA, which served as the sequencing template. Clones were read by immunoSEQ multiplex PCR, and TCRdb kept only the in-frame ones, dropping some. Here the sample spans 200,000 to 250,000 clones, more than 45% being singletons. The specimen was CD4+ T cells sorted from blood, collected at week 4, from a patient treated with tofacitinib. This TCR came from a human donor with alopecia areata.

CDR3 sequence (DNA): TGCAGCTCACGACTGGGCGGCGGATCGAACACTGAAGCTTTCTTT. This encodes CSSRLGGGSNTEAFF. V gene TRBV29-1 combines with J gene TRBJ1-1; D uncertain. V dropped 8 bases and J dropped 1 base, with 20 bases sitting between them. Per germline, CDR1 SQVTM and CDR2 ANQGSEA. The CDR3 totals 15 residues.